A selection of T cell receptor beta chains follows, all from one sample in a study of T-cell reconstitution after alpha-beta-depleted transplantation in children. TCRdb reanalysed the PCR reads using MiXCR and keeps one entry per CDR3 protein. The sample lists approximately 110,000 distinct CDR3 sequences, roughly 24% seen once, with roughly a tenth in the top ten. The sequenced sample was PBMCs, mostly from graft donor cells, obtained 180 days after TCRalphabeta/CD19-depleted stem cell transplant. Receptors originate from a male patient under 10 years old who had a stem cell transplant for chronic granulomatous disease, so the T cells may come from the graft donor. Each CDR3 is given with its conserved first and last residue. The D gene is left open where the match is weak. The size of a clone is reported for some rows only, either as once, few or many, or as a class for expanded clones.

D,size,J,V,CDR3,DNA
TRBD1,many,TRBJ2-3,TRBV5-1,CASSFWDRGSDTQYF,TGCGCCAGCAGCTTTTGGGACAGGGGATCAGATACGCAGTATTTT
.,.,TRBJ2-2,TRBV5-1,CASRGGGVDGELFF,TGCGCCAGCAGGGGCGGAGGAGTTGACGGGGAGCTGTTTTTT
.,.,TRBJ1-2,TRBV5-6,CASSFSPGANYGYTF,TGTGCCAGCAGCTTCTCGCCAGGGGCTAACTATGGCTACACCTTC
TRBD1,few,TRBJ2-2,TRBV12-3/TRBV12-4,CASRKTGTGSTGELFF,TGTGCCAGCAGGAAGACCGGGACAGGGAGCACCGGGGAGCTGTTTTTT
.,many,TRBJ1-3,TRBV20-1,CSARAPRRGAYGNTIYF,TGCAGTGCTAGAGCCCCCCGGCGGGGGGCCTACGGAAACACCATATATTTT
TRBD2,.,TRBJ2-3,TRBV29-1,CSVGPSGKDTQYF,TGCAGCGTTGGGCCTAGCGGGAAAGATACGCAGTATTTT
.,few,TRBJ1-3,TRBV5-5,CASSPLEEAGNTIYF,TGTGCCAGCAGCCCTCTGGAGGAGGCCGGAAACACCATATATTTT
TRBD1,many,TRBJ2-1,TRBV28,CASSTAGQGYNEQFF,TGTGCCAGCAGTACCGCGGGACAGGGCTACAATGAGCAGTTCTTC
.,few,TRBJ2-2,TRBV12-3/TRBV12-4,CASSGTPTNTGELFF,TGTGCCAGCAGCGGGACTCCAACTAACACCGGGGAGCTGTTTTTT
TRBD2,.,TRBJ2-1,TRBV15,CATSIGLDNEQFF,TGTGCCACCAGCATAGGACTAGACAATGAGCAGTTCTTC
TRBD2,.,TRBJ2-1,TRBV28,CASSPTWRGYNEQFF,TGTGCCAGCAGCCCTACCTGGCGGGGGTACAATGAGCAGTTCTTC